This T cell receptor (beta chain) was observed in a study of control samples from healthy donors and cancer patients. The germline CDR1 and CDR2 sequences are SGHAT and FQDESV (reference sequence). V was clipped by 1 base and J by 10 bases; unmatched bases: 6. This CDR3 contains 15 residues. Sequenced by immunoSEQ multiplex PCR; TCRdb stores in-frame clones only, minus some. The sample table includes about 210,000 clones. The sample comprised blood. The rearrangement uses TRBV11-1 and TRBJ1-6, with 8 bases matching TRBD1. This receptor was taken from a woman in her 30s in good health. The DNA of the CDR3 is TGTGCCAGCAGCTTAGGGACAGGGCCCTACTCACCCCTCCACTTT. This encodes CASSLGTGPYSPLHF.